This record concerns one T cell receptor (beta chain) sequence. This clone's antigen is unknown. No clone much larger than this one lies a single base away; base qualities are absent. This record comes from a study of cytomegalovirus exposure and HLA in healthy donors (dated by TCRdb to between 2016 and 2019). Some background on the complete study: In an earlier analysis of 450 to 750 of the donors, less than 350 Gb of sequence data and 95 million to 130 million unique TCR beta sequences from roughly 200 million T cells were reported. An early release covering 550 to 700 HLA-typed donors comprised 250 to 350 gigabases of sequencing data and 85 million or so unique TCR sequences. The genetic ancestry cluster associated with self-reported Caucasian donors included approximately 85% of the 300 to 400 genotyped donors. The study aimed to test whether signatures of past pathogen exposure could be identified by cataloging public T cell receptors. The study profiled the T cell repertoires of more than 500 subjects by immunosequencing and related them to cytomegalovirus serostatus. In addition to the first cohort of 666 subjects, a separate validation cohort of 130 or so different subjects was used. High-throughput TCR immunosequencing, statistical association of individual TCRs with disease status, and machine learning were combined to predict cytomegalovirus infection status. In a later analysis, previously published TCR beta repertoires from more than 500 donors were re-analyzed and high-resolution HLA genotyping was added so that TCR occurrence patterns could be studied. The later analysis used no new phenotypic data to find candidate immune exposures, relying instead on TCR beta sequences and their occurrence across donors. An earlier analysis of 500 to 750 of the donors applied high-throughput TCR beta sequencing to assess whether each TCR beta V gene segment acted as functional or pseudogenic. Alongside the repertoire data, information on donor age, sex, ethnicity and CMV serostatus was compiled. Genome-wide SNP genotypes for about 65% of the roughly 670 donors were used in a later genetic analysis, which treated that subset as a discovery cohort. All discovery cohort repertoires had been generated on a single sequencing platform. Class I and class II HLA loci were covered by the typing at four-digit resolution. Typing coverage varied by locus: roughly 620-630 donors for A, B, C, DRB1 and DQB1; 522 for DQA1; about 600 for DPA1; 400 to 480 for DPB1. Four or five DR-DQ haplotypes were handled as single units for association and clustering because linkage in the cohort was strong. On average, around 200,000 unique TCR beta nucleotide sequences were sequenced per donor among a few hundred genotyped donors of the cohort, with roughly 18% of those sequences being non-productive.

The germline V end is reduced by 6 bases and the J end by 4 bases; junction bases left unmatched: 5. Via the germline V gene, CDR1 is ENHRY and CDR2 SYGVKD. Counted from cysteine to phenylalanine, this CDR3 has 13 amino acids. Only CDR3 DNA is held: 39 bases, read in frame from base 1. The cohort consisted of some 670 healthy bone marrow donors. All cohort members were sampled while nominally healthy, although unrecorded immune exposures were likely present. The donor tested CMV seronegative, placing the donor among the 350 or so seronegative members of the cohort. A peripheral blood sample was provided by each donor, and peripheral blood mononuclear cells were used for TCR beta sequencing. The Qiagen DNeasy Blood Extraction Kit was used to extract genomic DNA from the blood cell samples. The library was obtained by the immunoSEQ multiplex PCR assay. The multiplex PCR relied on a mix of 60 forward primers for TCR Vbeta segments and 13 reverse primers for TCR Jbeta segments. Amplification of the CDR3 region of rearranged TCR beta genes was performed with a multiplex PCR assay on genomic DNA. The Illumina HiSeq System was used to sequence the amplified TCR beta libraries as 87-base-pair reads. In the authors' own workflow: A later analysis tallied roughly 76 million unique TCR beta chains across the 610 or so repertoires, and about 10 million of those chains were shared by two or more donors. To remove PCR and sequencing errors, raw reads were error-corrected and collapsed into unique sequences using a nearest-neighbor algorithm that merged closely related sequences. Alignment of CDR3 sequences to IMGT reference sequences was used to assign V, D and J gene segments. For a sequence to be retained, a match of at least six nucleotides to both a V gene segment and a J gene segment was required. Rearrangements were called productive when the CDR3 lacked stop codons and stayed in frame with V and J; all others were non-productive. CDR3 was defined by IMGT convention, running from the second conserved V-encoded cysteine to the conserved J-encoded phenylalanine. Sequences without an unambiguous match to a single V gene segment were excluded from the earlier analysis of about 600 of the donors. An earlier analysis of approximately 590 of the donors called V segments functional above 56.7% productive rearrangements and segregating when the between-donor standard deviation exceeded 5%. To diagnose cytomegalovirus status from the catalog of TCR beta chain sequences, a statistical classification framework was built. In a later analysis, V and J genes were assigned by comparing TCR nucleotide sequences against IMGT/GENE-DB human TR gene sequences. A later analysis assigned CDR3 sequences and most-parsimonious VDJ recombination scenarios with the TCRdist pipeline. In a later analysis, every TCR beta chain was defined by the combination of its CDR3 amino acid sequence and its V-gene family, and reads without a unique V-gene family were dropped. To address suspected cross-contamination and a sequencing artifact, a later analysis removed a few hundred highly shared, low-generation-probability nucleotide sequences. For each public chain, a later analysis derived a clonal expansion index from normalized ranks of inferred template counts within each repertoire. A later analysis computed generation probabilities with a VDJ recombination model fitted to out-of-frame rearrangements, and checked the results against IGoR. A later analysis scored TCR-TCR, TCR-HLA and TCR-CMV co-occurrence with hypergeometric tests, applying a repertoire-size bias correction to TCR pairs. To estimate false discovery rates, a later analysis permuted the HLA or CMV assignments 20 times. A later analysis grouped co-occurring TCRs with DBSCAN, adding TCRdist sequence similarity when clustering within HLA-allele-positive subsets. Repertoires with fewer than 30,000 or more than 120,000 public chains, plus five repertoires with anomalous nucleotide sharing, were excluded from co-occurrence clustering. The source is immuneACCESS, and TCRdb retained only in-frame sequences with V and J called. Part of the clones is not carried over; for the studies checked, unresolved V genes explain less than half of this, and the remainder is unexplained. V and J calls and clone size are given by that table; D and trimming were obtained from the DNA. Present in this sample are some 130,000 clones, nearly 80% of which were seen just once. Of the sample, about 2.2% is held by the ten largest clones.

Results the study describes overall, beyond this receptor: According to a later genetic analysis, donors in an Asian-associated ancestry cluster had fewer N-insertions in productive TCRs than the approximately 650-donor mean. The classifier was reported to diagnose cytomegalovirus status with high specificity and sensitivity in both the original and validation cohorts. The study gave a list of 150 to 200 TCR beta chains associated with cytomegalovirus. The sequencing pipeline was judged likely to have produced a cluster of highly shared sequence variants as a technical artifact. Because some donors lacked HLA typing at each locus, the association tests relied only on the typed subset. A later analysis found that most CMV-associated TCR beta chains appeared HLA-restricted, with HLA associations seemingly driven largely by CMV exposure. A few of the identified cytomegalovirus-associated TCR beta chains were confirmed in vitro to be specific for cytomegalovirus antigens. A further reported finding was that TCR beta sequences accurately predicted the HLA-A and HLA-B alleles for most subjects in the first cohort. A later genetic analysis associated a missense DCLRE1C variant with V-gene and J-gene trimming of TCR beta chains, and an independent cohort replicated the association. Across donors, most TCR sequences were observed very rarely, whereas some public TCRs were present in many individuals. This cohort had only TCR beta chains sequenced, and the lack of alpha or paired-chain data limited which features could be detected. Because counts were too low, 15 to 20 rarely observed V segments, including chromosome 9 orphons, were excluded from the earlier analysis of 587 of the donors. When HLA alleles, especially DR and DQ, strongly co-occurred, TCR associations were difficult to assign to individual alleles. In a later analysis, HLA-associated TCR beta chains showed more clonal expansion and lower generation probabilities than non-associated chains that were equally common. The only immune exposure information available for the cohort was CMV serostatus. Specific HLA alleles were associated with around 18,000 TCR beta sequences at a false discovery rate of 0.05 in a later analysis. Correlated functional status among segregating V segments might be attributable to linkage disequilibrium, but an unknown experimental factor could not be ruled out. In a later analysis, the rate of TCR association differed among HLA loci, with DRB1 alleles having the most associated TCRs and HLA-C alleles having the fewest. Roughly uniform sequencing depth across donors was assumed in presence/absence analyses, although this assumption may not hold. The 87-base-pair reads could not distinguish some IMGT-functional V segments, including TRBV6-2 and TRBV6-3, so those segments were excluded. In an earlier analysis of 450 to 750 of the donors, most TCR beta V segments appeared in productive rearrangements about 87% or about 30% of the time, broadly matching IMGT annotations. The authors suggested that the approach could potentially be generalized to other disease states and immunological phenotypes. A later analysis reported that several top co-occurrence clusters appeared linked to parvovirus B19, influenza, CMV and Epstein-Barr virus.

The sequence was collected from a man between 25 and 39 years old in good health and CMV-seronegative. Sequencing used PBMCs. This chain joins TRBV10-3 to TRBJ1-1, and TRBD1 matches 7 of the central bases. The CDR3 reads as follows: CAISLRGTTEAFF. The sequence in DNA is TGTGCCATCAGCCTCAGGGGGACCACTGAAGCTTTCTTT.